The T cell receptor (beta chain) described here comes from a study of PD-L1 blockade in urothelial cancer. The overall study: Blood analysis occurred 3 weeks (second dose) and 6 weeks after treatment start.

This clone was picked up one time. Method: immunoSEQ multiplex PCR; TCRdb's copy keeps in-frame clones and lacks some. Of approximately 80,000 clones detected, roughly 80% appear once; the ten largest clones hold 8% to 10%. Trimming took 5 bases from V and 8 from J, leaving 13 bases between them. The CDR3 extends over 13 amino acids. Germline V gives CDR1 SGHTA, CDR2 FQGTGA. Material: PBMCs, obtained around atezolizumab (anti-PD-L1) treatment. The receptor's source is a man aged 70 or older with urothelial cancer. The chain couples TRBV7-3 to TRBJ2-1; D perhaps matches TRBD1 (5 bases). CDR3 sequence (DNA): TGTGCCAGCAGCATCGACAGATTCGATGAGCAGTTCTTC. The encoded protein is CASSIDRFDEQFF.